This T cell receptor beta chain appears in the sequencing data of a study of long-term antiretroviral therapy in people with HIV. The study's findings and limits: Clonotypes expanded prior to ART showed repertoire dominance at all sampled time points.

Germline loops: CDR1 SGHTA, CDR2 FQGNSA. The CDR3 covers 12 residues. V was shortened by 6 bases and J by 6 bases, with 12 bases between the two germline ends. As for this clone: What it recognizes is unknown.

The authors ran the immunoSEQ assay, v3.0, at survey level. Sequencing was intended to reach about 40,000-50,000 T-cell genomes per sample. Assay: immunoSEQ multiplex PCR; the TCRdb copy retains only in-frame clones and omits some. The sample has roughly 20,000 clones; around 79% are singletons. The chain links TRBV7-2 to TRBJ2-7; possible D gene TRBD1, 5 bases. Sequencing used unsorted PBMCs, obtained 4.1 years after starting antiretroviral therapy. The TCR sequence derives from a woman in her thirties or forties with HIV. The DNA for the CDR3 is TGTGCCAGCAGTTTCCAGGGCCCCGAGCAGTACTTC. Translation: CASSFQGPEQYF.